What follows is one T cell receptor (beta chain) and its context. Patients at the Seattle site were enrolled during active infection and followed longitudinally. Authors' processing steps: Estimates of nucleated cell counts were drawn from the amplification of reference gene primers. The table came from immunoSEQ multiplex PCR; TCRdb's copy has only in-frame clones and leaves some out. V, J and clone size derive from that table, while D and trimming were established from the DNA sequence. The sample lists tens of thousands of clones, around 89% occurring once. This specimen belongs to a study of blood T cell repertoires in COVID-19. The wider study: Samples came from the United States, Italy and Spain, spanning acute and convalescent COVID-19. PBMCs, B-cell-depleted T cells, or T cells provided the cDNA or gDNA that made up the material.

Losses at the gene ends were 5 bases for V and 0 bases for J; bases not matched to a gene: 6. The germline gives CDR1 MNHEY, CDR2 SVGEGT. CDR3 length: 16 amino acids. This clonotype originated in a woman aged 55-69 years with COVID-19, enrolled during active disease. The V call is TRBV6-2 or TRBV6-3, the J call TRBJ2-5, with 10 bases fitting TRBD2. Sequencing was carried out using peripheral blood. Written as DNA, the CDR3 is TGTGCCAGCAGTCTTCGGACTAGCGGTTACCAAGAGACCCAGTACTTC. This codes for CASSLRTSGYQETQYF.